This passage covers 8 T cell receptor beta chains from one sample sequenced in a study of early T cells in non-severe SARS-CoV-2 infection. TCRdb processed the 5' RACE reads anew with MiXCR; each CDR3 protein has one entry. The table lists tens of thousands of distinct CDR3 sequences, 12% of them singletons. The sequenced sample consisted of whole blood. Receptors originate from an adult who was a healthcare worker with PCR-confirmed SARS-CoV-2 infection or an uninfected control (not recorded which).

There are many counts of this clonotype. This sequence joins TRBV6-2 or TRBV6-3 and TRBJ2-1, with 9 bases identical to TRBD2. CDR3 length: 17 amino acids. Germline trimming cut 7 bases from V and 6 bases from J; bases unmatched to any gene: 16. Germline CDR1 is MNHEY and CDR2 is SVGEGT. The CDR3 is CASNTARGLASVNEQFF. In nucleotides, the CDR3 is TGTGCCAGCAATACGGCGCGGGGACTAGCATCTGTCAATGAGCAGTTCTTC.

This clonotype appeared many times. This chain links TRBV12-3 or TRBV12-4 with TRBJ2-5; a possible D gene is TRBD2 (6 bases). V was pared by 3 bases and J by 0 bases, with 14 bases between. There are 16 residues in the CDR3. CDR3 residues: CASSLPGTAYQETQYF. The CDR3 coding sequence is TGTGCCAGCAGTTTGCCCGGGACTGCGTACCAAGAGACCCAGTACTTC.

In this sample, this clonotype turned up many times. The chain links TRBV5-1 to TRBJ1-4; tentative D call: TRBD1 (5 bases). The germline gives CDR1 SGHRS, CDR2 YFSETQ. V dropped 0 bases and J dropped 5 bases, with 8 bases sitting between them. This CDR3 comprises 14 residues. The CDR3 bases are TGCGCCAGCAGCTTGGGAGGGGTAAATGAAAAACTGTTTTTT. This gives the protein CASSLGGVNEKLFF.

The rearrangement links TRBV9 to TRBJ2-3; TRBD2 matches 15 bases. Germline loops: CDR1 SGDLS, CDR2 YYNGEE. This CDR3 has 19 residues. Germline trimming cut 3 bases from V and 3 bases from J; bases unmatched to any gene: 11. The CDR3 DNA reads TGTGCCAGCAGCGCTTCCGGACTAGCGGGGGGGCCGGGAACAGATACGCAGTATTTT. It specifies CASSASGLAGGPGTDTQYF.

There are a few counts of this clonotype. CDR3 bases: TGTGCCAGCAGCTCAACCCGGGGACTGGCGAGGGCCTACGAGCAGTACTTC. Its protein is CASSSTRGLARAYEQYF. V is TRBV7-8 and J is TRBJ2-7; D may be TRBD2 (6 bases). This CDR3 is built from 17 residues. Germline CDR1 reads SGHVS; CDR2 reads FQNEAQ. The V end was cut by 4 bases, the J end by 2 bases, with 21 bases between.

This clonotype was observed at least ten times. The V call is TRBV9, the J call TRBJ1-1; no reliable D call. Germline-derived CDR1 and CDR2 are SGDLS and YYNGEE. CDR3 length equals 16 residues. V was trimmed by 0 bases and J by 0 bases, leaving 12 bases between them. CDR3 protein: CASSVGPRLMNTEAFF. The CDR3 DNA follows: TGTGCCAGCAGCGTAGGTCCCAGATTAATGAACACTGAAGCTTTCTTT.

The J gene is TRBJ2-7, the V gene TRBV5-5, with 7 bases fitting TRBD1. The CDR3 consists of 15 residues. CDR1 SGHKS and CDR2 YYEKEE come from the germline V gene (reference sequence). J gave up 0 bases and V 4 bases, and 7 bases lay outside the gene matches. CDR3 protein: CASSAAGTDSYEQYF. CDR3 nucleotide sequence: TGTGCCAGCAGCGCGGCCGGGACAGACTCCTACGAGCAGTACTTC. The complete variable domain, with remaining parts taken from reference TRBV5-5 and TRBJ2-7, reads DAGVTQSPTHLIKTRGQQVTLRCSPISGHKSVSWYQQVLGQGPQFIFQYYEKEERGRGNFPDRFSARQFPNYSSELNVNALLLGDSALYLCASSAAGTDSYEQYFGPGTRLTVT.

This clonotype was observed a few times. The J gene is TRBJ2-7, the V gene TRBV28, with TRBD1 identical over 8 bases. This CDR3 is built from 13 residues. J was trimmed by 4 bases and V by 6 bases; bases with no gene match: 5. From germline, CDR1 is MDHEN and CDR2 SYDVKM. CDR3 region: CASRGQARYEQYF. CDR3 nucleotide sequence: TGTGCCAGCAGGGGACAGGCAAGGTACGAGCAGTACTTC. The variable domain in full, completed from reference TRBV28 and TRBJ2-7, reads DVKVTQSSRYLVKRTGEKVFLECVQDMDHENMFWYRQDPGLGLRLIYFSYDVKMKEKGDIPEGYSVSREKKERFSLILESASTNQTSMYLCASRGQARYEQYFGPGTRLTVT.